Presented here are 20 T cell receptor beta chains from one specimen sequenced in a study of post-analysis software for immune sequencing data. General study findings and limits: Elevated frequency relative to controls characterized roughly five TRBV segments in patients, TRBV5-6, TRBV5-1 and TRBV20-1 among them.

Prepared libraries of TCR beta cDNA carried unique molecular identifiers. TCRdb fed the PCR reads into MiXCR, producing one record per CDR3 protein. The sample includes almost 700,000 distinct CDR3 sequences, roughly three fifths of them seen just once. These TCRs are of unknown antigen specificity. Specimen: blood. The source of these receptors is a girl aged 2-9 years with multiple sclerosis.

This clonotype appeared a few times. A read error may explain this, as a much larger clone is one base away. V gene TRBV15 combines with J gene TRBJ2-1; TRBD1 matches 7 bases. Per germline, CDR1 LNHNV and CDR2 YYDKDF (reference sequence). This CDR3 contains 15 residues. With 0 bases clipped from V and 3 bases from J, the junction kept 2 bases outside the gene matches. The CDR3 bases are TGTGCCACCAGCAGAGAACAGGGGAACTACAATGAGCAGTTCTTC. This encodes CATSREQGNYNEQFF.

The rearrangement joins TRBV6-5 to TRBJ2-5; 7 bases are shared with TRBD2. The end of the DNA is better explained by TRBJ2-1, so the J call may be wrong. CDR3 length: 15 amino acids. Germline V gene data show CDR1 as MNHEY and CDR2 as SVGAGI. CDR3 coding DNA: TGTGCCAGCAGTTACCTCCCTGGAGGGGAGGGTGAGCAGTTCTTC. Its protein is CASSYLPGGEGEQFF.

This chain uses TRBV30 with TRBJ2-6, with D tentatively TRBD2 (6 bases). Germline loops: CDR1 GTSNPN, CDR2 SVGIG (reference sequence). This CDR3 is built from 18 residues. V was clipped by 0 bases and J by 0 bases, with 15 bases between them. The CDR3 sequence: CAWSVLRGLVSGANVLTF. The CDR3 DNA reads TGTGCCTGGAGTGTACTTCGGGGACTCGTCTCTGGGGCCAACGTCCTGACTTTC.

The CDR3 spells CSARSQQGNEQFF. CDR3 in DNA: TGCAGTGCCCGTTCACAGCAAGGCAATGAGCAGTTCTTC. The J gene is TRBJ2-1, the V gene TRBV20-1; no reliable D call. CDR3 length: 13 residues. V was pared by 6 bases and J by 6 bases, with 15 bases between. The V gene's germline CDR1 is DFQATT and CDR2 SNEGSKA (reference sequence).

This chain joins TRBV5-1 and TRBJ1-5, with D maybe TRBD1 (5 bases). V lost 0 bases and J lost 7, with 8 bases in between. This CDR3 contains 13 residues. Per germline, CDR1 SGHRS and CDR2 YFSETQ. The CDR3 region is CASSLEEGQPQHF. The CDR3 nucleotides read TGCGCCAGCAGCTTGGAGGAGGGGCAGCCCCAGCATTTT.

The chain combines TRBV10-3 with TRBJ1-5, with D unresolved. Trimming removed 0 bases at V and 7 bases at J, with 7 bases between. Germline CDR1 reads ENHRY; CDR2 reads SYGVKD. The CDR3 length is 13 residues. For the CDR3, the DNA is TGTGCCATCAGTGAGTCGGAGCGGCAGCCCCAGCATTTT. It translates to CAISESERQPQHF.

In its sample, this clonotype was seen once. The genes are TRBV6-6 and TRBJ2-3, with 12 bases identical to TRBD2. This CDR3 is 16 amino acids long. Trimming at V came to 5 bases and at J to 3 bases, leaving 6 bases not matched to a gene. CDR1 is MNHNY and CDR2 is SVGAGI in the germline V gene (reference sequence). Here the CDR3 reads CASSLLTSGRTDTQYF. CDR3 nucleotides: TGTGCCAGCAGTCTCCTGACTAGCGGGAGAACAGATACGCAGTATTTT.

This chain links TRBV30 with TRBJ2-7, with D perhaps TRBD1 (5 bases). The CDR3 spans 11 residues. Germline values: CDR1 GTSNPN, CDR2 SVGIG (reference sequence). V lost 3 bases and J lost 9, with 12 bases in between. CDR3 protein: CAWSTSQGQYF. The CDR3 DNA reads TGTGCCTGGAGCACCTCCCAGGGGCAGTACTTC.

The genes are TRBV28 and TRBJ2-7; a weak D match, TRBD2 (6 bases). With 7 bases removed from V and 3 bases from J, the gap between germline ends came to 10 bases. The CDR3 spans 12 residues. CDR1 is MDHEN and CDR2 is SYDVKM in the germline V gene. CDR3 nucleotides: TGTGCCAGCACGGGCGGGGACTACGAGCAGTACTTC. Translating it yields CASTGGDYEQYF. The complete variable domain, with remaining parts taken from reference TRBV28 and TRBJ2-7, reads DVKVTQSSRYLVKRTGEKVFLECVQDMDHENMFWYRQDPGLGLRLIYFSYDVKMKEKGDIPEGYSVSREKKERFSLILESASTNQTSMYLCASTGGDYEQYFGPGTRLTVT.

On this clonotype itself: The junction shows a germline mismatch at one end, possibly a read error. The CDR3 reads CASSPTIYDEQFF. Written as DNA, the CDR3 is TGTGCCAGCAGCCCCACGATCTACGATGAGCAGTTCTTC. The V gene is TRBV7-2, the J gene TRBJ2-1; D not certain. CDR1 and CDR2 (germline): SGHTA, FQGNSA. The length of the CDR3 is 13 residues.

This clonotype was found a few times. J is TRBJ2-3 and V is TRBV6-5, with 8 bases identical to TRBD2. Germline V CDR1 and CDR2: MNHEY, SVGAGI. This CDR3 has 16 amino acids. Trimming at V came to 0 bases and at J to 0 bases, leaving 2 bases not matched to a gene. In DNA, the CDR3 is TGTGCCAGCAGTTACTCTAGCGGGACCAGCACAGATACGCAGTATTTT. Its protein is CASSYSSGTSTDTQYF.

This chain joins TRBV6-5 and TRBJ1-5; weak D call: TRBD1 (5 bases). The CDR3 spans 21 residues. Between the trimmed V and J ends, which lost 0 bases and 3 bases, there was a span of 27 bases. CDR1 is MNHEY and CDR2 is SVGAGI in the germline V gene. The CDR3 loop reads CASSYSAPSRLPRVNNQPQHF. The CDR3, as DNA: TGTGCCAGCAGTTACTCGGCCCCCTCCCGTTTACCCAGGGTCAACAATCAGCCCCAGCATTTT.

The chain recombines TRBV27 with TRBJ2-5; TRBD1 matches 7 bases. The J call is doubtful: the DNA matches TRBJ2-7 better. Germline CDR1 MNHEY, CDR2 SMNVEV (reference sequence). The CDR3 is made up of 15 amino acids. CDR3: CASSSGLGTAYEQYF. CDR3 in DNA: TGTGCCAGCAGCTCCGGACTCGGGACAGCCTACGAGCAGTACTTC.

The rearrangement joins TRBV12-3 or TRBV12-4 to TRBJ1-1; weak D call: TRBD1 (5 bases). The CDR3 has 14 amino acids. The V gene lost 5 bases and the J gene lost 0 bases, with 10 bases spanning the gap. The DNA of the CDR3 is TGTGCCAGCAGTGTGGGACTGATGAACACTGAAGCTTTCTTT. This translates into CASSVGLMNTEAFF.

The CDR3 protein is CASGTIISTDTQYF. The DNA for the CDR3 is TGTGCCAGTGGAACCATAATTAGCACAGATACGCAGTATTTT. J is TRBJ2-3 and V is TRBV5-5, with D unclear. This CDR3 is built from 14 residues. CDR1 is SGHKS, CDR2 YYEKEE, per germline (reference sequence). V lost 8 bases and J 0 bases, leaving 13 bases between the germline ends. Complete variable domain (other parts from reference TRBV5-5 and TRBJ2-3): DAGVTQSPTHLIKTRGQQVTLRCSPISGHKSVSWYQQVLGQGPQFIFQYYEKEERGRGNFPDRFSARQFPNYSSELNVNALLLGDSALYLCASGTIISTDTQYFGPGTRLTVL.

The chain carries TRBV5-1 and TRBJ2-4, with 10 nucleotides matching TRBD1. TRBJ2-7 matches the DNA end more closely, so the J call is doubtful. Germline lookup yields CDR1 SGHRS and CDR2 YFSETQ. This CDR3 comprises 18 residues. CDR3 sequence: CASSLGPGSDRGPDEQYF. CDR3 in DNA: TGCGCCAGCAGCTTGGGTCCTGGGAGTGACAGGGGGCCGGACGAGCAGTACTTC.

The genes are TRBV6-5 and TRBJ2-3, with 7 bases aligning to TRBD2. Germline V gene lookup returns CDR1 MNHEY and CDR2 SVGAGI. Trimming cost V 0 bases and J 6 bases; bases outside gene matches: 6. CDR3 length equals 15 residues. CDR3 DNA sequence: TGTGCCAGCAGTTACTCTCGGGTTAGCGGGGATACGCAGTATTTT. Translating it yields CASSYSRVSGDTQYF.

The chain combines TRBV7-2 with TRBJ1-2, with a weak D call TRBD1 (6 bases). The germline V gene has CDR1 SGHTA and CDR2 FQGNSA. V lost 6 bases to trimming and J lost 0 bases, with 11 bases between them. CDR3 size: 14 residues. CDR3 DNA sequence: TGTGCCAGCAGTATGGGGACACCTAACTATGGCTACACCTTC. Translation gives CASSMGTPNYGYTF.

This chain connects TRBV12-3 or TRBV12-4 to TRBJ2-1, with 10 bases identical to TRBD2. This CDR3 is 15 amino acids long. J was trimmed by 2 bases and V by 6 bases; bases with no gene match: 4. The DNA for the CDR3 is TGTGCCAGCAGACGAGCGGGGGGGGCCTACAATGAGCAGTTCTTC. Its protein is CASRRAGGAYNEQFF.

The chain employs TRBV20-1 and TRBJ2-3, with D unresolved. Deletions cut 0 bases from V and 4 bases from J, with 26 bases between. Germline V CDR1 and CDR2: DFQATT, SNEGSKA (reference sequence). The CDR3 contains 19 residues. The CDR3 DNA is TGCAGTGCTAGAGATCCCCCCTTTGGAACCTCCTACCACGCAGATACGCAGTATTTT. Translated, it gives CSARDPPFGTSYHADTQYF.